Below, one T cell receptor beta chain is given with its context. What it binds is not known. The CDR3 loop spans 15 amino acids. Trimming at V came to 6 bases and at J to 4 bases, leaving 9 bases not matched to a gene. Germline CDR1 SGHVS, CDR2 FQNEAQ. These data are taken from a study of early T cells in non-severe SARS-CoV-2 infection. Study information: Sequencing was performed on bulk RNA from unsorted whole blood, leaving chains unpaired. Whole-study findings and limits: Reliance on VDJdb matching favored anti-spike CD8 responses; private and CD4 specificities were missed.

Unique molecular identifiers (one per individual cDNA molecule) were attached. One entry per CDR3 protein, called by TCRdb with MiXCR from the 5' RACE reads. The repertoire consists of 75,000 to 80,000 distinct CDR3 sequences, with approximately 10% occurring once and the leading ten covering approximately 12%. Sequencing was performed on whole blood, taken at baseline. V gene TRBV7-8 combines with J gene TRBJ2-7; 10 bases map to TRBD2. This TCR was recovered from an adult who was a healthcare worker with PCR-confirmed SARS-CoV-2 infection or an uninfected control (not recorded which). The CDR3 protein is CASSPIAGGPYEQYF. CDR3 nucleotide sequence: TGTGCCAGCAGTCCTATAGCGGGGGGCCCATACGAGCAGTACTTC.